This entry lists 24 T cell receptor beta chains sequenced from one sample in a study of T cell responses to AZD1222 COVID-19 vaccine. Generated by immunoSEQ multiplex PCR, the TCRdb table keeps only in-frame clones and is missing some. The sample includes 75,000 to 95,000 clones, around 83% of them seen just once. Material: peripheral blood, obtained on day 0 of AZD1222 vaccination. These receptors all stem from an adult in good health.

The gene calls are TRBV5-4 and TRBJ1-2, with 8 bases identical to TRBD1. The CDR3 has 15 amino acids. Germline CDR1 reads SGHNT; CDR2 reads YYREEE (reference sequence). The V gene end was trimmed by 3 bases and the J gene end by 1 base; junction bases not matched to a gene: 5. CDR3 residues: CASSSRQGHNYGYTF. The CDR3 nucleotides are TGTGCCAGCAGCTCAAGACAGGGGCATAACTATGGCTACACCTTC.

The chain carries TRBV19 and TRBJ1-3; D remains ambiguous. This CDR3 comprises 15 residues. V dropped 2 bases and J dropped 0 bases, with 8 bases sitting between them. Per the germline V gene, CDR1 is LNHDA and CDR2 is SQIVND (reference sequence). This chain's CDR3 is CASSIQASSGNTIYF. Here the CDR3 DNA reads TGTGCCAGTAGTATACAGGCCAGCTCTGGAAACACCATATATTTT.

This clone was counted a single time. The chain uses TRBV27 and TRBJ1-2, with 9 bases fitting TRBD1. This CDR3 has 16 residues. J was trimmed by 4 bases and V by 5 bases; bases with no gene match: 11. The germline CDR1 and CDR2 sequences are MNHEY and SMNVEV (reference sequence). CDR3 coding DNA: TGTGCCAGCAGTGGTGGCGCGGGACAGGGTATCTATGGCTACACCTTC. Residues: CASSGGAGQGIYGYTF.

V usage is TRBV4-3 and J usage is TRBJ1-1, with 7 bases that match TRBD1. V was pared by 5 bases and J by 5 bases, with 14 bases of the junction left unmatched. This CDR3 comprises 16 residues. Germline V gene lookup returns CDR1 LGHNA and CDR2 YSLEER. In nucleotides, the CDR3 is TGCGCCAGCAGCTCACAAATCCACAGGGGTGGGACTGAAGCTTTCTTT. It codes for CASSSQIHRGGTEAFF.

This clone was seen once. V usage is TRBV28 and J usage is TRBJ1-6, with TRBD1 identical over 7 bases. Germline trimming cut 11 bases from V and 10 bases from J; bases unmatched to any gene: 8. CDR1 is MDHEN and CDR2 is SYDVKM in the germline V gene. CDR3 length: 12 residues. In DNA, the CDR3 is TGTGCCCTAGGGAAACAGGGGTCACCCCTCCACTTT. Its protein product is CALGKQGSPLHF.

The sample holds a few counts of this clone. The CDR3 sequence is CASSKGEEPNEQFF. CDR3 nucleotide sequence: TGTGCCAGCAGCAAAGGAGAGGAGCCCAATGAGCAGTTCTTC. The chain uses TRBV21-1 and TRBJ2-1; TRBD2, the table's D call, lacks a check against the DNA. TRBV21-1 is annotated as a pseudogene. The CDR3 is 14 amino acids.

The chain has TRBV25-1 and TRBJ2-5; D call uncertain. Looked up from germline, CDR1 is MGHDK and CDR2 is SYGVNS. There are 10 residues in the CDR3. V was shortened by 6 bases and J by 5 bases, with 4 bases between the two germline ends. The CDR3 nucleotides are TGTGCCAGCAGGGAGGAGACCCAGTACTTC. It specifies CASREETQYF.

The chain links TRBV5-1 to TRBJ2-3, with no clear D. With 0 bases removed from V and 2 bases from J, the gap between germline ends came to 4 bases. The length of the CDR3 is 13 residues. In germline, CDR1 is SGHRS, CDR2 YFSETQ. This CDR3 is CASSLVATDTQYF. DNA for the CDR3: TGCGCCAGCAGCTTGGTAGCCACAGATACGCAGTATTTT.

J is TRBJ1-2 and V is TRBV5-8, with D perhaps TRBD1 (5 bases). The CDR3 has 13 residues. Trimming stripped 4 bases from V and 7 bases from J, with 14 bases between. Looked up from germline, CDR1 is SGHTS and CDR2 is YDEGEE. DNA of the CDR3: TGTGCCAGCAGCCAACCGGGGGGTGGTGGCTACACCTTC. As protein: CASSQPGGGGYTF.

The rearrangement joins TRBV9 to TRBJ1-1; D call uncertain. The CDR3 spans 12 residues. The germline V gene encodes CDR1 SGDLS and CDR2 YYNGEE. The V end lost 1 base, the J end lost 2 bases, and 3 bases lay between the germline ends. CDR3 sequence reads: CASSVLNTEAFF. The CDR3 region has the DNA TGTGCCAGCAGCGTACTTAACACTGAAGCTTTCTTT. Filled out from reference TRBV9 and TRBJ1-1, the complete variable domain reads DSGVTQTPKHLITATGQRVTLRCSPRSGDLSVYWYQQSLDQGLQFLIQYYNGEERAKGNILERFSAQQFPDLHSELNLSSLELGDSALYFCASSVLNTEAFFGQGTRLTVV.

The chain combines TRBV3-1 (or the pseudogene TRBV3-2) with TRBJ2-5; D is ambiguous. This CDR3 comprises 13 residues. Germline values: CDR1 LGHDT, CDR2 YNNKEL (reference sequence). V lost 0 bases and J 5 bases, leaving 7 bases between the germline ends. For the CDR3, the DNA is TGTGCCAGCAGCCAAGATATGGGCGAGACCCAGTACTTC. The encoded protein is CASSQDMGETQYF.

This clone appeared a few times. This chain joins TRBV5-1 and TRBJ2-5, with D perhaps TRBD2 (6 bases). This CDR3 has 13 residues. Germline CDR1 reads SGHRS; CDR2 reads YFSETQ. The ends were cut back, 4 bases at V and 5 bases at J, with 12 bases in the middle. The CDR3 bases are TGCGCCAGCAGCCGCGGGGCTCGGGAGACCCAGTACTTC. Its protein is CASSRGARETQYF.

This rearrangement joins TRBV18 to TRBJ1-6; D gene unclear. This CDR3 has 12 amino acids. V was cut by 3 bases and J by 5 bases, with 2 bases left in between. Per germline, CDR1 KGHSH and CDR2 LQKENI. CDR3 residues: CASSPDNSPLHF. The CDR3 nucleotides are TGTGCCAGCTCACCTGATAATTCACCCCTCCACTTT.

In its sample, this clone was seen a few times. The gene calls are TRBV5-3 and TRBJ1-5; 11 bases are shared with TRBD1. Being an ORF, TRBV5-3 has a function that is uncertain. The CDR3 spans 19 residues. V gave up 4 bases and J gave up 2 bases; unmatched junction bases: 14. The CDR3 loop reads CARSPGGGQGAKGNQPQHF. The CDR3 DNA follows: TGTGCCAGAAGCCCCGGAGGAGGACAGGGGGCTAAGGGCAATCAGCCCCAGCATTTT.

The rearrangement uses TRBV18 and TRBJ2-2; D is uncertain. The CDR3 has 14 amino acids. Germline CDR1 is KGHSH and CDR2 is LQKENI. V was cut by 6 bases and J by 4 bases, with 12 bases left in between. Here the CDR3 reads CASSNQATTGELFF. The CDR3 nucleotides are TGTGCCAGCTCTAACCAGGCTACCACCGGGGAGCTGTTTTTT.

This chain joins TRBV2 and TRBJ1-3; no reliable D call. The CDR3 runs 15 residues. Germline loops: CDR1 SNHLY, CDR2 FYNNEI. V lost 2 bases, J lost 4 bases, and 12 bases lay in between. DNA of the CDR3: TGTGCCAGCAGTGAAACGATCCTGGGAGGAAACACCATATATTTT. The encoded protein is CASSETILGGNTIYF.

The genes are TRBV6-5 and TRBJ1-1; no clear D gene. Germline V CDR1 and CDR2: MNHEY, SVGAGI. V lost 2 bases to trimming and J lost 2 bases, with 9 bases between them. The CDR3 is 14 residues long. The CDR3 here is CASSYVDGNTEAFF. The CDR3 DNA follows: TGTGCCAGCAGTTACGTCGACGGCAACACTGAAGCTTTCTTT.

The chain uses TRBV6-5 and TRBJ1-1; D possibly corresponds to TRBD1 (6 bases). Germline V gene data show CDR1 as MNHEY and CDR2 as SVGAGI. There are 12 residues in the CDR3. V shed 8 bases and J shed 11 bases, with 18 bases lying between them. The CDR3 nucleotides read TGTGCCAGCGGAGGGACACTTTCGAACGCTTTCTTT. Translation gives CASGGTLSNAFF.

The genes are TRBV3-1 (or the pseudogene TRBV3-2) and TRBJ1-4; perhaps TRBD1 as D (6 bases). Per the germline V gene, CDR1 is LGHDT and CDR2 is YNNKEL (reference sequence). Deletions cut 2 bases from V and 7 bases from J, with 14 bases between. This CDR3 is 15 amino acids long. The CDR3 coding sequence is TGTGCCAGCAGCCAAATAGGGGGGTCGGGTGAAAAACTGTTTTTT. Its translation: CASSQIGGSGEKLFF.

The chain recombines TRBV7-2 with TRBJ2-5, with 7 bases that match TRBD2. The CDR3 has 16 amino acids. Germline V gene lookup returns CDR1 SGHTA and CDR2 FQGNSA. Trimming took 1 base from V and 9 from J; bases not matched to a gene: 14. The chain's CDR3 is CASSLGYGGRGGAQYF. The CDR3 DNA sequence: TGTGCCAGCAGCTTAGGTTACGGTGGGAGGGGAGGGGCCCAGTACTTC.

CDR3 amino acids: CASSILRDAYGETQYF. For the CDR3, the DNA is TGTGCCAGCAGCATCCTCCGGGACGCCTACGGGGAGACCCAGTACTTC. The chain combines TRBV11-2 with TRBJ2-5; the D call may be TRBD1 or TRBD2 (5 bases each). Germline loops: CDR1 SGHAT, CDR2 FQNNGV. V lost 5 bases, J lost 5 bases, and 21 bases lay in between. CDR3 length equals 16 residues.

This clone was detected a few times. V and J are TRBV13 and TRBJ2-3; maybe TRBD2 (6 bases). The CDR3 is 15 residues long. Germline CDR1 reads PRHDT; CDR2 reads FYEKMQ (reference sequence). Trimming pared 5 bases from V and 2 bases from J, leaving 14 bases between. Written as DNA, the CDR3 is TGTGCCAGCAGCCTCCTGGGCGGGGACACAGATACGCAGTATTTT. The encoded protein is CASSLLGGDTDTQYF.

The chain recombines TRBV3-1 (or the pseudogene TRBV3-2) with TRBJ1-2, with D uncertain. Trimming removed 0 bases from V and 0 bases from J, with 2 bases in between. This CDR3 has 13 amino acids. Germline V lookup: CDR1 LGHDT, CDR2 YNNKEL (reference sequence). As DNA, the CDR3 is TGTGCCAGCAGCCAAGATACTAACTATGGCTACACCTTC. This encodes CASSQDTNYGYTF.

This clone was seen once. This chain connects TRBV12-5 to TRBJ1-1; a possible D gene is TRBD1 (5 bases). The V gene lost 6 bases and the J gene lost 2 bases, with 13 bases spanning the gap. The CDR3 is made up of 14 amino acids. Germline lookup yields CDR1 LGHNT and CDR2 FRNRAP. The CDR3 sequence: CASGLGTGNTEAFF. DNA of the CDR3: TGTGCTAGTGGCCTTGGGACGGGCAACACTGAAGCTTTCTTT.